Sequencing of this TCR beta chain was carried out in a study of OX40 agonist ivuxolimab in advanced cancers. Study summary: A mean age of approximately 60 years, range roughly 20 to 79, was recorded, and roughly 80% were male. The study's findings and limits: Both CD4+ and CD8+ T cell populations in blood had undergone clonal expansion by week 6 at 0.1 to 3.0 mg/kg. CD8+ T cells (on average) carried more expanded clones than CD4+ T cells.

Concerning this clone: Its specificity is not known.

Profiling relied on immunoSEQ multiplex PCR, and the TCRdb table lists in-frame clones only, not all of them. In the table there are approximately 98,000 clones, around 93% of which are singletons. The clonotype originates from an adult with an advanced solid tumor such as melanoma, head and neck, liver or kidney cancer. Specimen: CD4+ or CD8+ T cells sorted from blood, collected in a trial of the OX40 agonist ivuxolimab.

Written as DNA, the CDR3 is TGTGCCAGCAGCTTAGTCGCCGCGGATACGCAGTATTTT. This translates into CASSLVAADTQYF. The chain joins TRBV7-9 to TRBJ2-3; no definite D call. Trimming took 1 base from V and 6 from J, leaving 8 bases between them. Germline V gene data show CDR1 as SEHNR and CDR2 as FQNEAQ (reference sequence). The length of the CDR3 is 13 residues.